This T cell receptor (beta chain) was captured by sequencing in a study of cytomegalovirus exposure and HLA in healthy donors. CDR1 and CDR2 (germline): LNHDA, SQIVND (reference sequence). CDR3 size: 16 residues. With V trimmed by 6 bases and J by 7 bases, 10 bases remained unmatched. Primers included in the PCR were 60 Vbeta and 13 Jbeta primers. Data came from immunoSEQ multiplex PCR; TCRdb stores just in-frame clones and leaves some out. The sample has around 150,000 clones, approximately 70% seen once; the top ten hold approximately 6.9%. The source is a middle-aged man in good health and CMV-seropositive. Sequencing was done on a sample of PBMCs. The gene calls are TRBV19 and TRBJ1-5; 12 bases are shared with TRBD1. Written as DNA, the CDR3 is TGTGCCAGTAGCGTTCCGGGACAGGGGGCTTGGCAGCCCCAGCATTTT. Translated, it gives CASSVPGQGAWQPQHF.